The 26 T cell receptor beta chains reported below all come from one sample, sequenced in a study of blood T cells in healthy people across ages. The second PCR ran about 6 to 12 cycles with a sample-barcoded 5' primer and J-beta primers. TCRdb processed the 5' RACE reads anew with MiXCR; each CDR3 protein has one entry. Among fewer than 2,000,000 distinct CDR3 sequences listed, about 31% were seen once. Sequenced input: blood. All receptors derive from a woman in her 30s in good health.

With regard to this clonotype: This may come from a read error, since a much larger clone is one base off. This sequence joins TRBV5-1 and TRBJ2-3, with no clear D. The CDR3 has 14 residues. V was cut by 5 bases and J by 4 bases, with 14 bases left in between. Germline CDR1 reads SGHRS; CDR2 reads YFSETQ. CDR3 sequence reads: CASRDGIFADTQYF. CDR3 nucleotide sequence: TGCGCCAGCAGGGACGGCATTTTCGCAGATACGCAGTATTTT.

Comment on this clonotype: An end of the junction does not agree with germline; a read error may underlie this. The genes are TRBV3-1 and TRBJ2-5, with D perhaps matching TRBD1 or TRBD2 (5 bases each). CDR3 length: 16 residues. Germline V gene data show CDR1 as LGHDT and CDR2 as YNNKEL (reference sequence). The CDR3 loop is CASSLQRDQFQETQYF. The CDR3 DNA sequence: TGCGCCAGCAGCCTGCAGAGGGACCAATTCCAAGAGACCCAGTACTTC.

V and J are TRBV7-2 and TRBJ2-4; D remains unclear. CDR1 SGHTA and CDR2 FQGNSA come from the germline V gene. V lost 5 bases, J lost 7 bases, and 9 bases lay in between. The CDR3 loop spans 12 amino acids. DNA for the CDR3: TGTGCCAGCAGCCTTGTTTGGAACATTCAGTACTTC. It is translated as CASSLVWNIQYF.

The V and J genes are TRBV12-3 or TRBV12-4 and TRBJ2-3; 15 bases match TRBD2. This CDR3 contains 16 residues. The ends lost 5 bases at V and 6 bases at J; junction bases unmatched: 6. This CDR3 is CASSHRTSGGADTQYF. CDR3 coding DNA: TGTGCCAGCAGTCACAGGACTAGCGGGGGGGCCGATACGCAGTATTTT.

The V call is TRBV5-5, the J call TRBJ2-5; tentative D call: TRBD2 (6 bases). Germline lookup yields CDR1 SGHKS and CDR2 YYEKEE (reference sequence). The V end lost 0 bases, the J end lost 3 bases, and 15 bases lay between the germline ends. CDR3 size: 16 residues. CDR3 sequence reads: CASSLGPGLREETQYF. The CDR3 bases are TGTGCCAGCAGCTTGGGCCCGGGACTGAGAGAAGAGACCCAGTACTTC.

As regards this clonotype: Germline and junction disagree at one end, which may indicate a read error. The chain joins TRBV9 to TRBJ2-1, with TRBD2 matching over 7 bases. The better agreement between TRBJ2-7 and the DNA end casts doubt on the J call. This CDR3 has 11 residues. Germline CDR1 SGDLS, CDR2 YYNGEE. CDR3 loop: CANSTGGEQYF. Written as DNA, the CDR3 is TGTGCCAACAGCACCGGGGGGGAGCAGTACTTC.

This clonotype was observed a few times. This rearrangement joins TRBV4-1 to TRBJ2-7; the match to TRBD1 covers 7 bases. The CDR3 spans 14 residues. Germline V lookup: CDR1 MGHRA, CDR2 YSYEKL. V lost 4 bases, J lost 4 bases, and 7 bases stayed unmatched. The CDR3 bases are TGCGCCAGCAGCCTGAATCAGGGGGTATACGAGCAGTACTTC. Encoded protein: CASSLNQGVYEQYF.

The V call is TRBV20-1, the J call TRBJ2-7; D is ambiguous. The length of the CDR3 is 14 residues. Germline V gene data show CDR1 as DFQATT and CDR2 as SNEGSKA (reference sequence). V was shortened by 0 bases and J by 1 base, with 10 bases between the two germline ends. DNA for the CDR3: TGCAGTGCTAGAGATCGCGTACTATCCTACGAGCAGTACTTC. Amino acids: CSARDRVLSYEQYF.

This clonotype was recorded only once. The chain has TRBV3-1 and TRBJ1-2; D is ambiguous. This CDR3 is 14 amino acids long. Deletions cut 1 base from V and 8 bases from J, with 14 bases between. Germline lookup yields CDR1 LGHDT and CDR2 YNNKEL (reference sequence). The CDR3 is CASSQGRFSGGYTF. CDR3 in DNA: TGTGCCAGCAGCCAAGGCCGATTCTCCGGAGGCTACACCTTC.

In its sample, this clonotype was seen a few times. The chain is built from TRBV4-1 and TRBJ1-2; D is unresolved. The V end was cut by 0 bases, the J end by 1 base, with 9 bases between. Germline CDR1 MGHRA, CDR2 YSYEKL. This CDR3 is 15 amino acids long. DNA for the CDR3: TGCGCCAGCAGCCAAGACTGGGCCTTTAACTATGGCTACACCTTC. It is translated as CASSQDWAFNYGYTF.

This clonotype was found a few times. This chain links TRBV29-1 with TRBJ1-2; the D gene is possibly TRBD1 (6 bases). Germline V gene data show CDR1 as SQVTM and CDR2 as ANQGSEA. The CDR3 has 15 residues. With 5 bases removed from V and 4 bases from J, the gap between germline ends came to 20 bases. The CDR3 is CSVLYPPRGSYGYTF. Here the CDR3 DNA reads TGCAGCGTTCTCTATCCCCCCAGGGGCAGCTATGGCTACACCTTC. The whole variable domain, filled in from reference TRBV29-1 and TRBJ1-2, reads SAVISQKPSRDICQRGTSLTIQCQVDSQVTMMFWYRQQPGQSLTLIATANQGSEATYESGFVIDKFPISRPNLTFSTLTVSNMSPEDSSIYLCSVLYPPRGSYGYTFGSGTRLTVV.

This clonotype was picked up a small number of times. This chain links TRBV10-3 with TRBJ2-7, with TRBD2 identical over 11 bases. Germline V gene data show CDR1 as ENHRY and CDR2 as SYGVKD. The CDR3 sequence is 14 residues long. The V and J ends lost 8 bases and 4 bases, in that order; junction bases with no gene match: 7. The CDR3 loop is CAIFSGGAEYEQYF. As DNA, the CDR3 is TGTGCCATCTTTAGCGGGGGGGCCGAATACGAGCAGTACTTC.

The CDR3 sequence is CASSEGDPSSNQPQHF. In DNA, the CDR3 is TGTGCCAGCAGTGAGGGGGACCCCTCTAGCAATCAGCCCCAGCATTTT. This chain connects TRBV2 to TRBJ1-5, with a weak D call TRBD1 (5 bases). CDR3 size: 16 residues. CDR1 SNHLY and CDR2 FYNNEI come from the germline V gene. The germline V and J ends were trimmed by 3 bases and 0 bases, with 12 bases remaining between them.

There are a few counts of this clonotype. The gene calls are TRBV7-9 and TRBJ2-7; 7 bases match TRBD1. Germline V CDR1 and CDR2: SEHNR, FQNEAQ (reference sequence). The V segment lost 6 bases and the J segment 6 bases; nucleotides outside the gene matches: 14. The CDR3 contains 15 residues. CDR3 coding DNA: TGTGCCAGCAGTCGTCCCACAGGGGAACGGAGCGAGCAGTACTTC. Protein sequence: CASSRPTGERSEQYF.

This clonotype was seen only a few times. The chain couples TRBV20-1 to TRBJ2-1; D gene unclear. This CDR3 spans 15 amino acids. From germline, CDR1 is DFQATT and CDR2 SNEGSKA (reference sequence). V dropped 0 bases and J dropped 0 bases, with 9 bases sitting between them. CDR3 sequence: CSARETVSSYNEQFF. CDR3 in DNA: TGCAGTGCTAGAGAGACTGTCAGCTCCTACAATGAGCAGTTCTTC.

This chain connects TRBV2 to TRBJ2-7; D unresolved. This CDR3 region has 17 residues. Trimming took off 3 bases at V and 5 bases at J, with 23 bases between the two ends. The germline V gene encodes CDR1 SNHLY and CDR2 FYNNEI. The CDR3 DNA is TGTGCCAGCAGTGATCGGCCGGTTCACGGAGTTGGGCACGAGCAGTACTTC. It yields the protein CASSDRPVHGVGHEQYF.

CDR3 residues: CASSSGGPENEQFF. As DNA, the CDR3 is TGTGCCAGCAGTTCGGGCGGACCGGAAAATGAGCAGTTCTTC. The rearrangement joins TRBV9 to TRBJ2-1, with unresolved D. Trimming shortened V by 5 bases and J by 7 bases, and 16 bases separated the two germline ends. The CDR3 sequence is 14 residues long. Germline V lookup: CDR1 SGDLS, CDR2 YYNGEE.

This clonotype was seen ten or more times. CDR3 in DNA: TGTGCCAGCAGCTTTGCTAGCGAGCAGTTCTTC. Protein sequence: CASSFASEQFF. The chain combines TRBV12-3 or TRBV12-4 with TRBJ2-1; TRBD2 is a possible D gene (5 bases). The ends were cut back, 6 bases at V and 10 bases at J, with 10 bases in the middle. This CDR3 has 11 amino acids.

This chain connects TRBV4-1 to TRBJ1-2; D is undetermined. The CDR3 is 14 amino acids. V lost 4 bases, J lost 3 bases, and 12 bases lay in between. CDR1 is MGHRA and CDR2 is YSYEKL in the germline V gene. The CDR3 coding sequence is TGCGCCAGCAGCCCCTCGGAGTTGGACTATGGCTACACCTTC. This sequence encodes CASSPSELDYGYTF.

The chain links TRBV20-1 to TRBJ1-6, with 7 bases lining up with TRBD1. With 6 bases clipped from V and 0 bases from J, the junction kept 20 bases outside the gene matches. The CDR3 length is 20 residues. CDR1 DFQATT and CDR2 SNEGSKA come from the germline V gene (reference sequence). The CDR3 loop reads CSAVQPLFRGGSSYNSPLHF. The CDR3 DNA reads TGCAGTGCCGTTCAACCCCTATTTCGAGGGGGCAGCTCCTATAATTCACCCCTCCACTTT.

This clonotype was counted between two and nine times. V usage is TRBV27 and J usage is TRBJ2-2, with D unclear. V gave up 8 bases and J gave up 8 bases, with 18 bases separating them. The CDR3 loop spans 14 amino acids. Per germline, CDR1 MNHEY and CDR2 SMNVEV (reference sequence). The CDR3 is CASGPSFGTGELFF. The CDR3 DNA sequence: TGTGCCAGCGGCCCTTCGTTCGGCACGGGGGAGCTGTTTTTT.

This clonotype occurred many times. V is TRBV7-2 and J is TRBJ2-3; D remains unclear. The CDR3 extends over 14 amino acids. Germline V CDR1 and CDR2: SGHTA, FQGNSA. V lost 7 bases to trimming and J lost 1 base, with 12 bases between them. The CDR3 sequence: CASISWAGTDTQYF. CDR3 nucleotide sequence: TGTGCCAGCATCTCTTGGGCGGGCACAGATACGCAGTATTTT.

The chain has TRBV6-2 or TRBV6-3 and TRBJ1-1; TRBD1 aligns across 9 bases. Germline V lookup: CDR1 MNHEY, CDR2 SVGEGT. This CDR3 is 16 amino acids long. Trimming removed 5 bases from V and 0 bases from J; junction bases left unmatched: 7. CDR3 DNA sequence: TGTGCCAGCAGTCCGGACAGGGGTCCCCTGAACACTGAAGCTTTCTTT. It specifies CASSPDRGPLNTEAFF.

CDR3 sequence: CSATGTSGGPLTDTQYF. The CDR3 DNA sequence: TGCAGTGCTACGGGGACTAGCGGGGGGCCCCTCACAGATACGCAGTATTTT. This sequence joins TRBV20-1 and TRBJ2-3; 15 bases map to TRBD2. J gave up 2 bases and V 4 bases, and 7 bases lay outside the gene matches. Germline V gene sequence: CDR1 DFQATT, CDR2 SNEGSKA (reference sequence). The CDR3 sequence is 17 residues long.

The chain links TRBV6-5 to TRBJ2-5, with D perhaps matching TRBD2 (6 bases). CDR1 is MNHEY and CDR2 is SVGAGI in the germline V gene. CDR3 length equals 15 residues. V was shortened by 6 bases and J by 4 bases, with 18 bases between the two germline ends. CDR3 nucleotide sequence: TGTGCCAGCAGACCCGGGCCCAGCGGGTCAGAGACCCAGTACTTC. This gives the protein CASRPGPSGSETQYF.

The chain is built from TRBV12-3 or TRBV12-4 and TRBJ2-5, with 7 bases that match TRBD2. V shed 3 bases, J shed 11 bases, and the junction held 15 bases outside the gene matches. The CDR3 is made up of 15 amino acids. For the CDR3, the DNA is TGTGCCAGCAGTTTCATGCGGGGGTCCTACAATGAGCAGTACTTC. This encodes CASSFMRGSYNEQYF.